This T cell receptor beta chain was sequenced for a study of T-cell reconstitution after alpha-beta-depleted transplantation in children. Study-level findings and limits: Newly produced T cells mostly accounted for T-cell counts and diversity one year post-transplant. At around two months after transplant, the alpha-beta T cells were reportedly derived from several hundred expanded clones that came from non-depleted graft cells.

This clonotype was recorded at least ten times. No antigen is known for it. Molecular barcoding with unique molecular identifiers was used for the TCRbeta library. TCRdb reprocessed the PCR reads with MiXCR, giving one entry per CDR3 protein. Found here are around 800,000 distinct CDR3 sequences, about 15% of them singletons; the top ten hold approximately 5%. The CDR3 has 14 residues. Germline-derived CDR1 and CDR2 are MGHDK and SYGVNS. Deletions cut 7 bases from V and 5 bases from J, with 18 bases between. Source: PBMCs, mostly from graft donor cells, taken 360 days after TCRalphabeta/CD19-depleted stem cell transplant. The sequence was collected from a male patient younger than 18 who had a stem cell transplant for acute lymphoblastic leukemia, so the T cells may come from the graft donor. This chain joins TRBV25-1 and TRBJ2-7, with D perhaps matching TRBD2 (5 bases). The CDR3 spells CASTGPGFIDEQYF. In DNA form, the CDR3 reads TGTGCCAGCACCGGACCGGGATTCATCGACGAGCAGTACTTC.